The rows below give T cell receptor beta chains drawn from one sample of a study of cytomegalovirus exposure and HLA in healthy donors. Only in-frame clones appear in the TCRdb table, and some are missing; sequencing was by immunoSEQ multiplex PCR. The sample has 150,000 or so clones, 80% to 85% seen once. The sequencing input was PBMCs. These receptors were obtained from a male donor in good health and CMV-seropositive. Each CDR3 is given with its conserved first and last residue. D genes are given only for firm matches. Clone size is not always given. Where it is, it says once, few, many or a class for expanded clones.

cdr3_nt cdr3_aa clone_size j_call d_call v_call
TGTGCCAGCTCAAACAGGGTTGAGGAGACCCAGTACTTC CASSNRVEETQYF - TRBJ2-5 - TRBV18
TGCGCCAGCAGTGAGTCCACGAGCTATGGCTACACCTTC CASSESTSYGYTF - TRBJ1-2 - TRBV10-1
TGTGCCAGCAGCGATGACTCTACCAATCAGCCCCAGCATTTT CASSDDSTNQPQHF - TRBJ1-5 - TRBV28
TGTGCCAGCAGCTTAGGGTCAGGGGACCCCCTAATAACGTTCTTC CASSLGSGDPLITFF - TRBJ2-1 - TRBV7-2
TGTGCCAGCAGTCACAGAGCAGAGACCCAGTACTTC CASSHRAETQYF - TRBJ2-5 - TRBV6-5
TGCGCCAGCAGCCAAGACAGGGCCTACGAGCAGTACTTC CASSQDRAYEQYF - TRBJ2-7 - TRBV4-3
TGTGCCAGCAGTTACTCGAAACTAGCGGGACACTACGAGCAGTACTTC CASSYSKLAGHYEQYF few TRBJ2-7 TRBD2 TRBV6-5
TGTGCCAGCAGTGGGACAGTCTCCTACGAGCAGTACTTC CASSGTVSYEQYF - TRBJ2-7 TRBD1 TRBV28
TGTGCCAGCACCGATGGGGGACTGGATAACGTCCTGACTTTC CASTDGGLDNVLTF - TRBJ2-6 - TRBV5-4
TGTGCCAGCAGCCAATACAGATACGGCGGGAGTGGGGCAGATACGCAGTATTTT CASSQYRYGGSGADTQYF - TRBJ2-3 TRBD2 TRBV14
TGTGCCAGTAGTCGGGGGACAGTAGTAAACGAGCAGTACTTC CASSRGTVVNEQYF few TRBJ2-7 - TRBV19
TGTGCCAGCAGAACTAGCGGAGGATCGTACGAGCAGTACTTC CASRTSGGSYEQYF - TRBJ2-7 TRBD2 TRBV27
TGTGCCAGCAGTACTCGGGTGGAGAAGTACTTC CASSTRVEKYF - TRBJ2-7 - TRBV6-5
TGTGCCTGGACGAGGGGGGGCCTGGAAAATGAGCAGTTCTTC CAWTRGGLENEQFF once TRBJ2-1 - TRBV30
TGTGCCTGGAGGGCTGGACAGGGGAACTATGGCTACACCTTC CAWRAGQGNYGYTF - TRBJ1-2 TRBD1 TRBV30
TGTGCCAGCAGTCCCGGGGGTAGGAACTATAATGAGCAGTTCTTC CASSPGGRNYNEQFF once TRBJ2-1 - TRBV6-1
TGTGCCAGCAGCCCACGACAGGGCGGGACGAACACTGAAGCTTTCTTT CASSPRQGGTNTEAFF - TRBJ1-1 TRBD1 TRBV11-2
TGTGCCAGCAGCTTAGATAGATGGAACACTGAAGCTTTCTTT CASSLDRWNTEAFF - TRBJ1-1 - TRBV7-2
TGTGCCAGCAGTTTACTTCGCGGGAGGGCCACCGGGGAGCTGTTTTTT CASSLLRGRATGELFF - TRBJ2-2 TRBD2 TRBV27
TGTGCCAGCAGTCCCCCGGACAGCCAAGAGACCCAGTACTTC CASSPPDSQETQYF - TRBJ2-5 - TRBV27
TGTGCCAGCAGCTTCCAGGCAGGGGAGTACACCGGGGAGCTGTTTTTT CASSFQAGEYTGELFF - TRBJ2-2 - TRBV7-6
TGCGCCAGCAGCTTGGCACCCGGGAGGAAGAATTCACCCCTCCACTTT CASSLAPGRKNSPLHF - TRBJ1-6 - TRBV5-1
TGTGCCACCCACACAAGACAGGCGAATCAGCCCCAGCATTTT CATHTRQANQPQHF few TRBJ1-5 - TRBV6-1
TGTGCCAGCAGCTTCGGGGGTTGGGGCACCGGGGAGCTGTTTTTT CASSFGGWGTGELFF - TRBJ2-2 - TRBV7-2
TGTGCCAGCAGCCAAGTACTGGGCCTCTATGGCTACACCTTC CASSQVLGLYGYTF - TRBJ1-2 - TRBV14
TGCGCCAGCAGTCTGGACGGGACAGGGCATCCCTACGAGCAGTACTTC CASSLDGTGHPYEQYF - TRBJ2-7 TRBD1 TRBV5-1
TGCGCCAGCAGCCAAGTCTCAGGATGGGGCAGTCAGTACTTC CASSQVSGWGSQYF few TRBJ2-4 - TRBV4-3
TGTGCCATCAGTGCCCGACAGGGGCCAAGCTCCTACGAGCAGTACTTC CAISARQGPSSYEQYF once TRBJ2-7 TRBD1 TRBV10-3
TGTGCCAGCAGTCCAGGGGGTGGCAATCAGCCCCAGCATTTT CASSPGGGNQPQHF - TRBJ1-5 TRBD1 TRBV28
TGTGCCAGCAGCCCGGGACAGAGGAATGAAAAACTGTTTTTT CASSPGQRNEKLFF - TRBJ1-4 TRBD1 TRBV5-4
TGCGCCAGCAGCACGGGACAGGGGGTGGGTGATACGCAGTATTTT CASSTGQGVGDTQYF - TRBJ2-3 TRBD1 TRBV5-1
TGCGCCAGCAGCCAATTTGGAGGGTACGAGCAGTACTTC CASSQFGGYEQYF few TRBJ2-7 - TRBV4-1
TGTGCCAGCAGGTCATTACGGAATGAAAAACTGTTTTTT CASRSLRNEKLFF few TRBJ1-4 - TRBV2
TGTGCCAGCAGCCCCCCCCCGGGACAGATGATCTACGAGCAGTACTTC CASSPPPGQMIYEQYF - TRBJ2-7 TRBD1 TRBV7-9
TGTGCCATGCCTACAGTCGGTGAAGCTTTCTTT CAMPTVGEAFF few TRBJ1-1 - TRBV18
TGTGCCAGCAGCTTGACAGACAGCTATGGCTACACCTTC CASSLTDSYGYTF - TRBJ1-2 - TRBV7-9
TGTGCCTGGAGGAGAGGCCCCTCCTACGAGCAGTACTTC CAWRRGPSYEQYF - TRBJ2-7 - TRBV30
TGTGCCAGCAGTTACTTTCCCCAGCAGGGCACAGATACGCAGTATTTT CASSYFPQQGTDTQYF - TRBJ2-3 - TRBV6-5
TGCGCCAGCAGCCCGGGACTGCCAATCGATACGCAGTATTTT CASSPGLPIDTQYF few TRBJ2-3 - TRBV5-1
TGCGCCAGCAGCCAATTCGACTCAGGAAACACCATATATTTT CASSQFDSGNTIYF - TRBJ1-3 - TRBV4-3
TGTGCCAGTAGTATACTAGCGGGGCTCAACGAGCAGTACTTC CASSILAGLNEQYF once TRBJ2-7 TRBD2 TRBV19
TGTGCCAGCAGCCAAATTCCAGGGATCCAAGAGACCCAGTACTTC CASSQIPGIQETQYF once TRBJ2-5 - TRBV14
TGTGCCAGCAGAGCCGAAGCGGGAGTGCTTGACGAGCAGTACTTC CASRAEAGVLDEQYF - TRBJ2-7 TRBD2 TRBV2
TGCGCCAGCAGCCAAGAGGGGGGGGGAAGGACGGCCTATGGCTACACCTTC CASSQEGGGRTAYGYTF - TRBJ1-2 - TRBV4-3
TGTGCCAGCACTCCGACAGGGGGTCCTTACGAGCAGTACTTC CASTPTGGPYEQYF - TRBJ2-7 TRBD1 TRBV2
TGTGCCAGCGGCCTCGGGACTAACACTGAAGCTTTCTTT CASGLGTNTEAFF - TRBJ1-1 - TRBV7-9
TGCGCCAGCAGCTTGGAGTCAGCTAACTATGGCTACACCTTC CASSLESANYGYTF - TRBJ1-2 - TRBV5-1
TGTGCCTCGGGGAGGGGGACCTACGAGCAGTACTTC CASGRGTYEQYF - TRBJ2-7 - TRBV6-5
TGTGCCAGCAGTCCCTCCGGGACTAGTGAGACCCAGTACTTC CASSPSGTSETQYF - TRBJ2-5 TRBD2 TRBV28
TGTGCCAGCAGTCCGTCCGACAGAGACTCCTACGAGCAGTACTTC CASSPSDRDSYEQYF - TRBJ2-7 - TRBV27
TGTGCCAGCAGCCCGGGGACAGGAAACTCTGGGGCCAACGTCCTGACTTTC CASSPGTGNSGANVLTF - TRBJ2-6 TRBD1 TRBV7-6
TGCGCCAGCAGCCAAGATTACTCCCCGAACTATGGCTACACCTTC CASSQDYSPNYGYTF - TRBJ1-2 - TRBV4-3
TGTGCCAGCAGCTTGGGAGGAGCGGGAGGAATTCAAGAGACCCAGTACTTC CASSLGGAGGIQETQYF - TRBJ2-5 TRBD2 TRBV5-4
TGTGCCAGCAGACCGACAGGTTTTAACTATGGCTACACCTTC CASRPTGFNYGYTF - TRBJ1-2 - TRBV7-9
TGTGCCAGCAGCGTAGAGGTAGAGGTGGCTGAAGCTTTCTTT CASSVEVEVAEAFF - TRBJ1-1 - TRBV9
TGTGCCAGCAGTTCAGGCACAGATACGCAGTATTTT CASSSGTDTQYF few TRBJ2-3 - TRBV28
TGTGCCAGCAGAGGACAGGTACCCGAGCAGTACTTC CASRGQVPEQYF - TRBJ2-7 TRBD1 TRBV2